These 6 T cell receptor beta chains were all obtained from the same sample, sequenced in a study of cytomegalovirus exposure and HLA in healthy donors. Researchers ran the PCR with 60 Vbeta and 13 Jbeta primers. Repertoires were generated with immunoSEQ multiplex PCR, while TCRdb's copy carries only in-frame clones and drops some. Of 150,000 to 200,000 clones listed, about 75% are singletons. Sequencing used PBMCs. These receptors were taken from a man in his late teens or twenties in good health and CMV-seropositive.

J is TRBJ1-2 and V is TRBV13; 10 nucleotides agree with TRBD1. With 7 bases clipped from V and 6 bases from J, the junction kept 2 bases outside the gene matches. This CDR3 comprises 12 residues. CDR1 is PRHDT and CDR2 is FYEKMQ in the germline V gene (reference sequence). The CDR3: CASTGTGDGYTF. As DNA, the CDR3 is TGTGCCAGCACCGGGACAGGGGATGGCTACACCTTC. The entire variable domain, with the rest obtained from reference TRBV13 and TRBJ1-2, is as follows: AAGVIQSPRHLIKEKRETATLKCYPIPRHDTVYWYQQGPGQDPQFLISFYEKMQSDKGSIPDRFSAQQFSDYHSELNMSSLELGDSALYFCASTGTGDGYTFGSGTRLTVV.

This chain joins TRBV28 and TRBJ1-1, with D unclear. This CDR3 has 11 amino acids. Germline V gene data show CDR1 as MDHEN and CDR2 as SYDVKM. The V and J ends lost 3 bases and 7 bases respectively, with 6 bases between them. CDR3 nucleotides: TGTGCCAGCAGTTTTCTTTATGAAGCTTTCTTT. Protein product: CASSFLYEAFF.

The genes are TRBV6-6 and TRBJ2-1, with D possibly being TRBD1 (6 bases). Trimming took 3 bases from V and 2 from J, leaving 14 bases between them. The germline gives CDR1 MNHNY, CDR2 SVGAGI (reference sequence). The CDR3 runs 16 residues. CDR3 sequence reads: CASSYLGASPYNEQFF. CDR3 nucleotide sequence: TGTGCCAGCAGTTATTTGGGGGCCTCCCCCTACAATGAGCAGTTCTTC.

The gene calls are TRBV19 and TRBJ1-5, with a weak D call TRBD1 (5 bases). Trimming cost V 4 bases and J 2 bases, with 12 bases left between them. This CDR3 has 15 amino acids. CDR1 is LNHDA, CDR2 SQIVND, per germline (reference sequence). CDR3 amino acids: CASSNQDMGNQPQHF. The CDR3, as DNA: TGTGCCAGTAGTAACCAGGACATGGGCAATCAGCCCCAGCATTTT.

The chain is built from TRBV15 and TRBJ2-7, with a weak D call TRBD2 (5 bases). The germline CDR1 and CDR2 sequences are LNHNV and YYDKDF (reference sequence). The CDR3 has 14 amino acids. Trimming took off 1 base at V and 7 bases at J, with 14 bases between the two ends. The CDR3 DNA reads as TGTGCCACCAGCAGAGGCCCTAGCTCCTCGGAGCAGTACGTC. Translation: CATSRGPSSSEQYV.

The V call is TRBV5-1, the J call TRBJ2-1, with 10 positions matching TRBD2. CDR3 length equals 15 residues. The germline V gene has CDR1 SGHRS and CDR2 YFSETQ. After removal of 0 bases from V and 9 bases from J, the junction contained 6 bases not matched to a gene. The CDR3 sequence: CASSLELAGVGEQFF. CDR3 DNA: TGCGCCAGCAGCTTGGAGCTAGCGGGAGTAGGTGAGCAGTTCTTC. The full variable domain, with the rest looked up from reference TRBV5-1 and TRBJ2-1, is KAGVTQTPRYLIKTRGQQVTLSCSPISGHRSVSWYQQTPGQGLQFLFEYFSETQRNKGNFPGRFSGRQFSNSRSEMNVSTLELGDSALYLCASSLELAGVGEQFFGPGTRLTVL.